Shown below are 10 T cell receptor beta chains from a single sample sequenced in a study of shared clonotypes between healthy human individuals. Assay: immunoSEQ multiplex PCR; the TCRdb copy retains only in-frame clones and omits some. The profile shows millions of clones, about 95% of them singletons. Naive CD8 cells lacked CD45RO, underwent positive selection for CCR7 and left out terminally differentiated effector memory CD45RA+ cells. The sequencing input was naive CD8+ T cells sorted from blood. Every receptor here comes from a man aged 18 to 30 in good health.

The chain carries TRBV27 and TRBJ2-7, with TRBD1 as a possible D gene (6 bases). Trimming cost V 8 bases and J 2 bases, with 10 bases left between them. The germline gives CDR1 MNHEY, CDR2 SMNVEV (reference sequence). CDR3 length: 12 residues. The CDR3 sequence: CASGQSAYEQYF. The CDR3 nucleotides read TGTGCCAGCGGACAGTCCGCCTACGAGCAGTACTTC.

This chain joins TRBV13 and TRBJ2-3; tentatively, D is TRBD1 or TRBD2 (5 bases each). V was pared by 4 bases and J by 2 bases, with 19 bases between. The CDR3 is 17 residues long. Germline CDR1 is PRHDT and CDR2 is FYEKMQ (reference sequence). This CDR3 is CASSSRDVTPDTDTQYF. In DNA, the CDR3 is TGTGCCAGCAGCTCTCGGGACGTTACCCCCGACACAGATACGCAGTATTTT.

The CDR3 loop reads CASSFYNTEAFF. CDR3 bases: TGTGCCAGCAGCTTTTATAACACTGAAGCTTTCTTT. The chain joins TRBV7-9 to TRBJ1-1; D gene ambiguous. Germline V gene data show CDR1 as SEHNR and CDR2 as FQNEAQ (reference sequence). Trimming took off 3 bases at V and 2 bases at J, with 4 bases between the two ends. The CDR3 has 12 residues. The complete variable domain, with remaining parts taken from reference TRBV7-9 and TRBJ1-1, reads DTGVSQNPRHKITKRGQNVTFRCDPISEHNRLYWYRQTLGQGPEFLTYFQNEAQLEKSRLLSDRFSAERPKGSFSTLEIQRTEQGDSAMYLCASSFYNTEAFFGQGTRLTVV.

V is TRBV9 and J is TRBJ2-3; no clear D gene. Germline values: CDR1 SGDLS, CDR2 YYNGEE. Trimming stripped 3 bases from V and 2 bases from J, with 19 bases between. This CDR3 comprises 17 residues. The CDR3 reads CASSALTSGGATDTQYF. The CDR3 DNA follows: TGTGCCAGCAGCGCCCTCACGTCTGGCGGAGCCACAGATACGCAGTATTTT.

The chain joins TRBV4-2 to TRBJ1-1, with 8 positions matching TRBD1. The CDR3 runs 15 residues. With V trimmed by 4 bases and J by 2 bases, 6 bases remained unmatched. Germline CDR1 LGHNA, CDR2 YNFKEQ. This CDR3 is CASSPEQGENTEAFF. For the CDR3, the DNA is TGTGCCAGCAGCCCGGAACAGGGGGAAAACACTGAAGCTTTCTTT.

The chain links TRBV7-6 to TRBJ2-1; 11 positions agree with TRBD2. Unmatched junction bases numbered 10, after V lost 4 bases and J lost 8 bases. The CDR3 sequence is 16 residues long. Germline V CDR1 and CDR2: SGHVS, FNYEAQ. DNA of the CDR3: TGTGCCAGCAGCTCCAAATTAGCGGGAGGGCCAGATGAGCAGTTCTTC. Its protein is CASSSKLAGGPDEQFF.

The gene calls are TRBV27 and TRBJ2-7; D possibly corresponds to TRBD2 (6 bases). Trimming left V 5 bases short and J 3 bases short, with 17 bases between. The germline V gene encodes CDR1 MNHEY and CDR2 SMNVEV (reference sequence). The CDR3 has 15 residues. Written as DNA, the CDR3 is TGTGCCAGCAGTCTCCCCGGGACTGGAGTCTACGAGCAGTACTTC. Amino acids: CASSLPGTGVYEQYF.

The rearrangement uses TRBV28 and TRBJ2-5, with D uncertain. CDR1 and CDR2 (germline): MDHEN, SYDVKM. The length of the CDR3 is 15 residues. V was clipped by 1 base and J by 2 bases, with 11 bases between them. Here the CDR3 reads CASSLSLGVQETQYF. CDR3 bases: TGTGCCAGCAGTTTATCTCTTGGGGTGCAAGAGACCCAGTACTTC.

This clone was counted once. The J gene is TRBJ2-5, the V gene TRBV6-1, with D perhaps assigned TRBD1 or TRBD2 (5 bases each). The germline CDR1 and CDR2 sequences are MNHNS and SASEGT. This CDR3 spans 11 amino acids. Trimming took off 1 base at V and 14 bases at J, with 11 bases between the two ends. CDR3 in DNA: TGTGCCAGCAGTGAAGGGGACGGACAATACTTC. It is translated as CASSEGDGQYF.

The CDR3 spells CAFRAVLSYEQYF. CDR3 nucleotide sequence: TGTGCCTTCCGTGCGGTCCTCTCCTACGAGCAGTACTTC. The rearrangement joins TRBV30 to TRBJ2-7; unclear D gene. Germline V gene sequence: CDR1 GTSNPN, CDR2 SVGIG (reference sequence). The CDR3 sequence is 13 residues long. Trimming took 7 bases from V and 0 from J, leaving 13 bases between them.